Listed below are T cell receptor beta chains from one sample, sequenced in a study of blood T cells in healthy people across ages. One entry per CDR3 protein results from TCRdb running MiXCR on the 5' RACE reads. Of some 1.8 million distinct CDR3 sequences listed, approximately 40% were seen once; the top ten hold under 30%. The material sequenced was blood. These receptor sequences come from a human donor in good health. Each CDR3 is given with its conserved first and last residue. Fields, in order: J gene, CDR3 length, V gene, clone size, D gene, CDR3 protein, CDR3 DNA. The D gene is left open where the match is weak. Clone size is stated in some rows and not others, as once, few, many or a class when expanded.

>TRBJ2-1|17|TRBV7-3|-|-
CASSLGGQLSSYNEQFF
TGTGCCAGCAGCTTAGGCGGACAGTTGAGCTCCTACAATGAGCAGTTCTTC
>TRBJ1-2|15|TRBV12-3/TRBV12-4|-|-
CASSPNRAEGHGYTF
TGTGCCAGCAGTCCCAATCGAGCGGAGGGACATGGCTACACCTTC
>TRBJ1-2|13|TRBV29-1|few|TRBD1
CSVYRGIPYGYTF
TGCAGCGTCTACAGGGGTATCCCCTATGGCTACACCTTC
>TRBJ2-5|17|TRBV2|few|TRBD2
CASSQAGDSRVVETQYF
TGTGCCAGCAGCCAAGCGGGGGACTCCCGGGTTGTGGAGACCCAGTACTTC
>TRBJ2-7|14|TRBV2|-|-
CASSEVGQSYEQYF
TGTGCCAGCAGTGAAGTGGGCCAGAGCTACGAGCAGTACTTC
>TRBJ1-1|11|TRBV10-3|-|-
CAIAADTEAFF
TGTGCCATCGCAGCGGACACTGAAGCTTTCTTT
>TRBJ2-7|14|TRBV4-1|many|-
CASSQVAASYEQYF
TGCGCCAGCAGCCAAGTGGCAGCCTCCTACGAGCAGTACTTC
>TRBJ2-7|15|TRBV28|-|TRBD2
CASSLRAGENYEQYF
TGTGCCAGCAGTTTAAGAGCGGGGGAAAACTACGAGCAGTACTTC
>TRBJ2-6|14|TRBV7-2|-|-
CASRSSSGANVLTF
TGTGCCAGCAGATCGAGCTCTGGGGCCAACGTCCTGACTTTC
>TRBJ2-1|16|TRBV20-1|-|TRBD2
CSARSGGGSSYNEQFF
TGCAGTGCTCGTTCCGGGGGGGGCAGCTCCTACAATGAGCAGTTCTTC
>TRBJ2-3|16|TRBV7-9|-|-
CASSLAFSSGTDTQYF
TGTGCCAGCAGCTTAGCGTTTTCTTCTGGGACAGATACGCAGTATTTT